The 23 T cell receptor beta chains reported below all come from one sample, sequenced in a study of blood T cell repertoires in COVID-19. Some clones are missing from TCRdb's copy, which holds only in-frame ones; the method was immunoSEQ multiplex PCR. The table includes about 98,000 clones, approximately 84% detected once. The sample consisted of peripheral blood. The receptors shown here come from a woman of 80 years or more with acute or convalescent COVID-19.

This clone came up once. The chain recombines TRBV19 with TRBJ1-5; tentatively, D is TRBD1 (5 bases). This CDR3 comprises 15 residues. Germline assignment: CDR1 LNHDA and CDR2 SQIVND (reference sequence). V lost 10 bases and J 0 bases, leaving 16 bases between the germline ends. CDR3 amino acids: CATGASEYSNQPQHF. DNA for the CDR3: TGTGCCACTGGGGCCTCAGAGTATAGCAATCAGCCCCAGCATTTT.

The V call is TRBV5-3, the J call TRBJ1-1; D is undetermined. TRBV5-3 is identified as an open reading frame with a role that is uncertain. Trimming took off 2 bases at V and 1 base at J, with 15 bases between the two ends. The CDR3 sequence is 16 residues long. This chain's CDR3 is CARSFIDPGRNTEAFF. For the CDR3, the DNA is TGTGCCAGAAGCTTCATCGACCCTGGGAGGAACACTGAAGCTTTCTTT.

This clone was seen only a few times. The rearrangement links TRBV7-2 to TRBJ1-2; TRBD1 matches at 12 bases. Germline V CDR1 and CDR2: SGHTA, FQGNSA. This CDR3 contains 19 residues. V lost 3 bases and J lost 3; bases outside the gene matches: 14. The CDR3: CASSFPSGDRGRVYYGYTF. The DNA of the CDR3 is TGTGCCAGCAGCTTCCCAAGTGGGGACAGGGGGCGCGTGTACTATGGCTACACCTTC.

The chain recombines TRBV6-6 with TRBJ1-2, with TRBD1 as a possible D gene (6 bases). Deletions cut 2 bases from V and 6 bases from J, with 13 bases between. In germline, CDR1 is MNHNY, CDR2 SVGAGI (reference sequence). This CDR3 contains 14 residues. CDR3 sequence reads: CASSYRTEGNGYTF. The CDR3 DNA sequence: TGTGCCAGCAGTTACAGGACAGAGGGTAATGGCTACACCTTC.

V gene TRBV7-2 combines with J gene TRBJ1-1; D might be TRBD1 (5 bases). V gave up 5 bases and J gave up 11 bases, with 18 bases separating them. Looked up from germline, CDR1 is SGHTA and CDR2 is FQGNSA. The CDR3 is 13 residues long. The CDR3 region has the DNA TGTGCCAGCAGCAACTTCGGGTTTTACAGGGCTTTCTTT. Translating it yields CASSNFGFYRAFF.

This chain uses TRBV3-1 (or the pseudogene TRBV3-2) with TRBJ1-6; TRBD1 matches 7 bases. Germline CDR1 LGHDT, CDR2 YNNKEL (reference sequence). V shed 6 bases and J 11 bases; nucleotides not matched to a gene: 13. The CDR3 contains 15 residues. CDR3 amino acids: CASSQMDRQGTPLHF. The DNA for the CDR3 is TGTGCCAGCAGTCAAATGGACAGGCAGGGGACACCCCTCCACTTT.

The CDR3 sequence is CASSQETGGGASYEQYV. CDR3 sequence (DNA): TGCGCCAGCAGCCAAGAAACTGGCGGGGGTGCCTCCTACGAGCAGTACGTC. The gene calls are TRBV4-1 and TRBJ2-7; TRBD2 matches 7 bases. CDR1 MGHRA and CDR2 YSYEKL come from the germline V gene. The CDR3 covers 17 residues. Unmatched junction bases numbered 8, after V lost 0 bases and J lost 0 bases.

The genes are TRBV6-5 and TRBJ2-3; 9 positions agree with TRBD2. Per the germline V gene, CDR1 is MNHEY and CDR2 is SVGAGI. The CDR3 has 15 amino acids. Trimming at V came to 6 bases and at J to 8 bases, leaving 12 bases not matched to a gene. The CDR3 DNA reads as TGTGCCAGCAGCGCAATAGCGGGGGCGGGGGGTACGCAGTATTTT. It specifies CASSAIAGAGGTQYF.

Note on this clone: At one boundary the junction diverges from the germline segment, which might be a read error. The chain recombines TRBV7-2 with TRBJ2-1; 10 positions agree with TRBD1. There are 16 residues in the CDR3. Germline loops: CDR1 SGHTA, CDR2 FQGNSA. CDR3 sequence reads: CASTPRDRGTYNERFF. The CDR3 bases are TGTGCCAGCACCCCTCGGGACAGGGGTACCTACAATGAGCGGTTCTTC.

This rearrangement joins TRBV7-3 to TRBJ2-1; tentatively, D is TRBD2 (6 bases). Germline-derived CDR1 and CDR2 are SGHTA and FQGTGA. The CDR3 totals 15 residues. Trimming shortened V by 2 bases and J by 8 bases, and 16 bases separated the two germline ends. CDR3 in DNA: TGTGCCAGCAGCTTAGCACTAGCCCAAGTTGATGAGCAGTTCTTC. It yields the protein CASSLALAQVDEQFF.

CDR3 in amino acids: CASSRQGQPQHF. DNA for the CDR3: TGTGCCAGCAGTCGACAGGGGCAGCCCCAGCATTTT. This chain uses TRBV2 with TRBJ1-5; 8 nucleotides match TRBD1. The germline V gene has CDR1 SNHLY and CDR2 FYNNEI. The CDR3 is 12 residues long. Losses at the gene ends were 5 bases for V and 7 bases for J; bases not matched to a gene: 1.

The chain joins TRBV6-2 or TRBV6-3 to TRBJ1-5; 11 positions agree with TRBD1. The junction had 5 bases not matched to a gene; V was cut back by 0 bases and J by 4 bases. CDR1 is MNHEY, CDR2 SVGEGT, per germline. The CDR3 spans 17 residues. The CDR3 loop reads CASSYSGQGAGNQPQHF. Here the CDR3 DNA reads TGTGCCAGCAGTTACTCCGGACAGGGGGCTGGGAATCAGCCCCAGCATTTT.

The chain couples TRBV19 to TRBJ1-5; 9 bases are shared with TRBD1. The J segment lost 7 bases and the V segment lost 5 bases, leaving 15 bases of the junction unmatched. The CDR3 is 17 amino acids. The germline gives CDR1 LNHDA, CDR2 SQIVND (reference sequence). The CDR3 reads CASSPPLGQGNRQPQHF. The CDR3 DNA is TGTGCCAGTAGTCCCCCCTTGGGACAGGGCAATAGGCAGCCCCAGCATTTT.

The J gene is TRBJ2-1, the V gene TRBV7-2, with TRBD1 matching 7 bases. The CDR3 extends over 16 amino acids. Germline-derived CDR1 and CDR2 are SGHTA and FQGNSA. V shed 5 bases and J 2 bases; nucleotides not matched to a gene: 9. CDR3 sequence: CASSRPPGGTYNEQFF. The DNA for the CDR3 is TGTGCCAGCAGCCGCCCGCCAGGGGGAACCTACAATGAGCAGTTCTTC.

The chain recombines TRBV5-1 with TRBJ2-7, with 9 positions matching TRBD1. The ends lost 5 bases at V and 6 bases at J; junction bases unmatched: 6. The CDR3 extends over 13 amino acids. Germline V CDR1 and CDR2: SGHRS, YFSETQ. CDR3 protein: CASSPGQGSEQYF. CDR3 nucleotide sequence: TGCGCCAGCAGTCCCGGACAGGGGAGCGAGCAGTACTTC.

The sample holds a few counts of this clone. The V and J genes are TRBV30 and TRBJ2-7; maybe TRBD1 (5 bases). This CDR3 contains 11 residues. The V end was cut by 0 bases, the J end by 12 bases, with 12 bases between. Germline assignment: CDR1 GTSNPN and CDR2 SVGIG (reference sequence). The CDR3 DNA is TGTGCCTGGAGTGTACTGGGGCGGACGTACTTC. It is translated as CAWSVLGRTYF.

The count of this clone is one. This chain connects TRBV5-6 to TRBJ1-4; D is possibly TRBD1 (6 bases). Germline-derived CDR1 and CDR2 are SGHDT and YYEEEE. V shed 5 bases and J shed 4 bases, with 12 bases lying between them. This CDR3 is 14 amino acids long. As DNA, the CDR3 is TGTGCCAGCAGGCAACAGGGAAATAATGAAAAACTGTTTTTT. It codes for CASRQQGNNEKLFF.

This clone was seen just once. The chain uses TRBV9 and TRBJ2-3; tentative D call: TRBD1 (6 bases). Germline CDR1 SGDLS, CDR2 YYNGEE. Trimming cost V 0 bases and J 3 bases, with 11 bases left between them. The CDR3 contains 15 residues. CDR3 protein: CASSVGAQGTDTQYF. The CDR3 DNA sequence: TGTGCCAGCAGCGTAGGGGCACAGGGAACAGATACGCAGTATTTT.

The chain employs TRBV6-4 and TRBJ1-2; unclear D gene. CDR1 is MRHNA and CDR2 is SNTAGT in the germline V gene. The CDR3 runs 13 residues. V lost 4 bases and J 4 bases, leaving 10 bases between the germline ends. The CDR3 DNA reads TGTGCCAGCAGTGCTGATCCGGGCTATGGCTACACCTTC. Its translation: CASSADPGYGYTF.

This rearrangement joins TRBV6-1 to TRBJ1-2, with D possibly matching TRBD1 (6 bases). V lost 2 bases to trimming and J lost 5 bases, with 21 bases between them. CDR1 and CDR2 (germline): MNHNS, SASEGT. The CDR3 totals 17 residues. CDR3 sequence reads: CASSESRMPGQTYGYTF. CDR3 coding DNA: TGTGCCAGCAGTGAATCTCGGATGCCAGGACAGACGTATGGCTACACCTTC.

The V gene is TRBV7-9, the J gene TRBJ2-1; possible D gene TRBD1, 5 bases. The CDR3 runs to 12 residues. CDR1 SEHNR and CDR2 FQNEAQ come from the germline V gene (reference sequence). V lost 8 bases and J lost 6, with 11 bases in between. As DNA, the CDR3 is TGTGCCAGCGGGCAGGGCCGCAATGAGCAGTTCTTC. Residues: CASGQGRNEQFF.

J is TRBJ1-1 and V is TRBV3-1 (or the pseudogene TRBV3-2), with D perhaps matching TRBD1 (5 bases). Germline lookup yields CDR1 LGHDT and CDR2 YNNKEL (reference sequence). The CDR3 is 14 residues long. Trimming cost V 2 bases and J 4 bases, with 11 bases left between them. In DNA form, the CDR3 reads TGTGCCAGCAGCCAAACTCCCCAGGGCACTGAAGCTTTCTTT. This codes for CASSQTPQGTEAFF.

The J gene is TRBJ1-2, the V gene TRBV2; a possible D gene is TRBD1 (6 bases). Germline V gene sequence: CDR1 SNHLY, CDR2 FYNNEI. The CDR3 spans 13 residues. The V end lost 3 bases, the J end lost 2 bases, and 7 bases lay between the germline ends. CDR3 amino acids: CASSEQGNYGYTF. The CDR3 DNA reads TGTGCCAGCAGTGAGCAGGGGAACTATGGCTACACCTTC.